This entry concerns a single T cell receptor (beta chain). Its antigen specificity is not known. No base qualities exist here, and no much larger clone lies one base off it. Library prep was done by the immunoSEQ multiplex PCR assay. The source is immuneACCESS, and TCRdb retained only in-frame sequences with V and J called. Part of the clones is not carried over; for the studies checked, unresolved V genes explain less than half of this, and the remainder is unexplained. The sample table contains 170,000 or so clones; only one count was recorded for around 92% of them. The top ten clonotypes cover around 2.2% of the sample. For CDR1 and CDR2, the germline V gene (reference sequence) lists LNHNV and YYDKDF. Including the terminal cysteine and phenylalanine, the CDR3 comprises 14 residues. The entry retains the CDR3 DNA only, 42 bases that are in frame from base 1. For this chain, trimming is 8 bases at the V end and 4 bases at the J end, and the number of junction bases without a gene match is 8.

The data were taken from a study of control samples from healthy donors and cancer patients (dated by TCRdb to the early 2020s). The chain uses TRBV15 and TRBJ1-2; 9 bases in the junction line up with TRBD1. The material sequenced was blood. The TCR comes from a woman aged 40 to 55 in good health. The CDR3 loop reads CATGRDRESYGYTF. Read as DNA, the sequence is TGTGCCACCGGCCGGGACAGGGAGTCCTATGGCTACACCTTC.